Sequencing of this TCR beta chain was carried out in a study of blood T cell repertoires in COVID-19. Using immunoSEQ multiplex PCR, the repertoire was profiled, and TCRdb retains in-frame clones only, with some absent. The sample lists 68,000 or so clones; nearly 90% were seen once. CDR1 and CDR2 from the germline V gene are SGDLS and YYNGEE. V lost 2 bases and J lost 5; bases outside the gene matches: 7. The length of the CDR3 is 16 residues. Sequenced sample: peripheral blood. The clonotype was recovered from a man in his 70s with active or convalescent COVID-19. V usage is TRBV9 and J usage is TRBJ2-2; 9 bases line up with TRBD2. CDR3 residues: CASSVRLAEPTGELFF. The DNA of the CDR3 is TGTGCCAGCAGCGTCCGACTAGCGGAACCGACCGGGGAGCTGTTTTTT.